This T cell receptor (beta chain) is from a study of blood T cell repertoires in COVID-19. The V gene end was trimmed by 7 bases and the J gene end by 2 bases; junction bases not matched to a gene: 7. The CDR3 extends over 16 amino acids. Germline CDR1 ENHRY, CDR2 SYGVKD. The table came from immunoSEQ multiplex PCR; TCRdb's copy has only in-frame clones and leaves some out. The sample lists approximately 130,000 clones, approximately 68% occurring once. The clonotype originates from a woman aged 70-85 years with acute or convalescent COVID-19. The sequenced sample was peripheral blood. The J gene is TRBJ2-6, the V gene TRBV10-3; 8 nucleotides match TRBD1. Here the CDR3 reads CAIIDWDRPGANVLTF. As DNA, the CDR3 is TGTGCCATCATCGATTGGGACAGGCCTGGGGCCAACGTCCTGACTTTC.